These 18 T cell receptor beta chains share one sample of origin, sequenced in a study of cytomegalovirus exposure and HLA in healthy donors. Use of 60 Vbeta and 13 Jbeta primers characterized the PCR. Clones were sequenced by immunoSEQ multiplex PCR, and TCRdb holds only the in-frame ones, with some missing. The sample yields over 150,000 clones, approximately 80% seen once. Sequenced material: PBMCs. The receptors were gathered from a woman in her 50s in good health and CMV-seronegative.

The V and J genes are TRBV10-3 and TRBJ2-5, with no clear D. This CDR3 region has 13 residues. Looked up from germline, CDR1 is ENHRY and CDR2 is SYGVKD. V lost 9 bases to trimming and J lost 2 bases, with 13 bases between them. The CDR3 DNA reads TGTGCCATTTCCCTAAATAAACAAGAGACCCAGTACTTC. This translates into CAISLNKQETQYF.

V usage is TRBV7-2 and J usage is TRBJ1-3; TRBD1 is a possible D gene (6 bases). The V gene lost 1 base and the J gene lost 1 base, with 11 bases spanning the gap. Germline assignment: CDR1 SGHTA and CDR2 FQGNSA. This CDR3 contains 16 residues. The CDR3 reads CASSLGGQRSGNTIYF. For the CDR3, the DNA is TGTGCCAGCAGCTTAGGGGGACAAAGGTCTGGAAACACCATATATTTT.

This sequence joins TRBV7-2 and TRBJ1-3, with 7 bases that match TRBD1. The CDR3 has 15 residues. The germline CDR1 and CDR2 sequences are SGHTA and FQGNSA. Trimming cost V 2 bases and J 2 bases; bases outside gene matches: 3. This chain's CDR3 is CASSLRGQTGNTIYF. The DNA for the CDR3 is TGTGCCAGCAGCTTACGGGGACAGACTGGAAACACCATATATTTT.

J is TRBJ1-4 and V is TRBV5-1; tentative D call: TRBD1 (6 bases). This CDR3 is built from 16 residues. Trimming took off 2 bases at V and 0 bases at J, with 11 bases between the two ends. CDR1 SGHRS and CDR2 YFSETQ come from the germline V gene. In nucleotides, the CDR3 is TGCGCCAGCAGCTTTGGGACACCAGCAACTAATGAAAAACTGTTTTTT. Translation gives CASSFGTPATNEKLFF. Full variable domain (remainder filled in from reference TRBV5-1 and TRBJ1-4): KAGVTQTPRYLIKTRGQQVTLSCSPISGHRSVSWYQQTPGQGLQFLFEYFSETQRNKGNFPGRFSGRQFSNSRSEMNVSTLELGDSALYLCASSFGTPATNEKLFFGSGTQLSVL.

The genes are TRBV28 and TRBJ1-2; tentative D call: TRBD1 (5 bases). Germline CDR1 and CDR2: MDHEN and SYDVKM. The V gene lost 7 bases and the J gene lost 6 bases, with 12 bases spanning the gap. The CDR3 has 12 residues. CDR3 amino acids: CASTQWGDGYTF. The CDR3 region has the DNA TGTGCCAGCACCCAGTGGGGGGATGGCTACACCTTC.

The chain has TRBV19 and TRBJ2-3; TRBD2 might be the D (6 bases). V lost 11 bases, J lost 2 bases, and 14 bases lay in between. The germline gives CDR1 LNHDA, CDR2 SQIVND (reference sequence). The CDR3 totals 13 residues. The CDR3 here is CAVTRRDTDTQYF. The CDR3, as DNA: TGTGCCGTGACGAGGAGGGACACAGATACGCAGTATTTT.

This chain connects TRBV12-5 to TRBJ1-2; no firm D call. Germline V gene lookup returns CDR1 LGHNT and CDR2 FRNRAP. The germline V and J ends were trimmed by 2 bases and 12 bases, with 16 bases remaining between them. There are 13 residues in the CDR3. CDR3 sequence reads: CASGLSHEAVHTF. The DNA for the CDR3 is TGTGCTAGTGGTTTGTCACACGAGGCCGTCCACACCTTC.

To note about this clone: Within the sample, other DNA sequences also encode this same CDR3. DNA for the CDR3: TGCGCCAGCAGCCTGCCCAGCGCACGCTACGAGCAGTACTTC. Encoded protein: CASSLPSARYEQYF. The J gene is TRBJ2-7, the V gene TRBV5-1; D remains ambiguous. The CDR3 sequence is 14 residues long. Trimming cost V 4 bases and J 3 bases, with 14 bases left between them. CDR1 is SGHRS, CDR2 YFSETQ, per germline.

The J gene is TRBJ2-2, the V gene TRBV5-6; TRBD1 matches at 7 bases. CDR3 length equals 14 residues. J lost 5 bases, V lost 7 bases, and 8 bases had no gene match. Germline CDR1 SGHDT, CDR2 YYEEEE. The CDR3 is CASLLGQTTGELFF. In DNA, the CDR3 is TGTGCCAGCCTTCTGGGACAGACAACCGGGGAGCTGTTTTTT.

CDR3 coding DNA: TGTGCCAGCAGCGCTAGCGGAACGATCGAGCAGTACTTC. Protein product: CASSASGTIEQYF. The rearrangement uses TRBV28 and TRBJ2-7, with 7 bases that match TRBD2. J gave up 6 bases and V 6 bases, and 8 bases lay outside the gene matches. The CDR3 is made up of 13 amino acids. Germline CDR1 and CDR2: MDHEN and SYDVKM.

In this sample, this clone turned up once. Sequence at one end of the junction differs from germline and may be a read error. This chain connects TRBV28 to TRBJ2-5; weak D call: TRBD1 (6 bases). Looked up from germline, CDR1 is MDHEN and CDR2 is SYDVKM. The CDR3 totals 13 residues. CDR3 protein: CASSRNVGDTNHF. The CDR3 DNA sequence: TGTGCCAGCAGTCGAAATGTTGGGGACACTAATCACTTC.

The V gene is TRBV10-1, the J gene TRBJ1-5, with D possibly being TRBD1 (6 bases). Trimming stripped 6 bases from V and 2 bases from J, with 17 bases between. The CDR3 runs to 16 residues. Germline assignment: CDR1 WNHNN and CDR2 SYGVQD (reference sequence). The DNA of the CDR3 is TGCGCCAGCAGCAATTACAGGGATTGTGGCAATCAGCCCCAGCATTTT. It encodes CASSNYRDCGNQPQHF.

This chain's CDR3 is CASSSRQGWGTEAFF. CDR3 nucleotides: TGTGCCAGTAGTTCCAGACAGGGTTGGGGCACTGAAGCTTTCTTT. V is TRBV19 and J is TRBJ1-1; 7 bases align to TRBD1. The CDR3 runs to 15 residues. Germline V CDR1 and CDR2: LNHDA, SQIVND (reference sequence). V shed 5 bases, J shed 4 bases, and the junction held 10 bases outside the gene matches.

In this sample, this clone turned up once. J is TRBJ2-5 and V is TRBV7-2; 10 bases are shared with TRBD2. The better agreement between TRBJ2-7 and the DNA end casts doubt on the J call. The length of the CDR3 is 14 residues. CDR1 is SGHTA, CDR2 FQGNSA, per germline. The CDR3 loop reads CASSDIAGGYEQYF. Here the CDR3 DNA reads TGTGCCAGCAGTGACATAGCGGGGGGCTACGAGCAGTACTTC.

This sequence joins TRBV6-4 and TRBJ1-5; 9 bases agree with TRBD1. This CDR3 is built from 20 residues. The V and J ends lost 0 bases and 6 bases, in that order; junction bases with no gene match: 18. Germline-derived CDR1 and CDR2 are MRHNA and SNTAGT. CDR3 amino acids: CASSDSRPGQGFGTGQPQHF. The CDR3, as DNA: TGTGCCAGCAGTGACTCGAGGCCGGGACAGGGCTTTGGGACCGGTCAGCCCCAGCATTTT.

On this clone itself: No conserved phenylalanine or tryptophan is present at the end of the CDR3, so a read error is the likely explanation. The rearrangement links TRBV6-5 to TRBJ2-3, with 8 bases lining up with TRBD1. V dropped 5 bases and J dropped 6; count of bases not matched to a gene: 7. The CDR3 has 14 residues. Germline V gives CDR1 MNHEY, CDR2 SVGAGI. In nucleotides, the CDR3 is TGTGCCAGCAGTAGGACAGGGCCTTCGGATACGCAGTATTCT. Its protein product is CASSRTGPSDTQYS.

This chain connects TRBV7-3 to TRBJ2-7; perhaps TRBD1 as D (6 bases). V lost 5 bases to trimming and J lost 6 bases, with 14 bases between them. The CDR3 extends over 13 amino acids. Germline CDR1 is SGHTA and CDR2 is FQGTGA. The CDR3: CASSIRIRGEQYF. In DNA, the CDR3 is TGTGCCAGCAGCATCCGGATCAGGGGCGAGCAGTACTTC. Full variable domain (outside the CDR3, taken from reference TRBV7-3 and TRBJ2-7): GAGVSQTPSNKVTEKGKYVELRCDPISGHTALYWYRQSLGQGPEFLIYFQGTGAADDSGLPNDRFFAVRPEGSVSTLKIQRTERGDSAVYLCASSIRIRGEQYFGPGTRLTVT.

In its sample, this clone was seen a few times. CDR3 DNA: TGTGCCAGCAGCGTAGTAGGACAGGGGGCTGGGGAGACCCAGTACTTC. Translated: CASSVVGQGAGETQYF. The chain links TRBV9 to TRBJ2-5, with 11 bases matching TRBD1. Germline-derived CDR1 and CDR2 are SGDLS and YYNGEE. V was pared by 0 bases and J by 5 bases, with 6 bases of the junction left unmatched. This CDR3 region has 16 residues. Combining the CDR3 with reference TRBV9 and TRBJ2-5 gives the whole variable domain DSGVTQTPKHLITATGQRVTLRCSPRSGDLSVYWYQQSLDQGLQFLIQYYNGEERAKGNILERFSAQQFPDLHSELNLSSLELGDSALYFCASSVVGQGAGETQYFGPGTRLLVL.